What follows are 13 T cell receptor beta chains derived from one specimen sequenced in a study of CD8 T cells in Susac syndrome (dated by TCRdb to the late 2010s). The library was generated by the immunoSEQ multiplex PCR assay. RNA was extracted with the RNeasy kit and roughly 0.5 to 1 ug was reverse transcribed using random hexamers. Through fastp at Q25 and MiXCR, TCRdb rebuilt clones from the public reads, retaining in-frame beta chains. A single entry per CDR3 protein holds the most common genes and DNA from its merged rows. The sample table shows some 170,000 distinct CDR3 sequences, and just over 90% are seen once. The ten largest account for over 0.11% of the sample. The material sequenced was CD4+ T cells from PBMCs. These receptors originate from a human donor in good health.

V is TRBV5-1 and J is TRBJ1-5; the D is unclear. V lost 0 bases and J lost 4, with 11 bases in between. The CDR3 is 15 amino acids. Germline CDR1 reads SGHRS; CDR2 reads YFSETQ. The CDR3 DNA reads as TGCGCCAGCAGCTTGGGTACAGCCTTAAATCAGCCCCAGCATTTT. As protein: CASSLGTALNQPQHF.

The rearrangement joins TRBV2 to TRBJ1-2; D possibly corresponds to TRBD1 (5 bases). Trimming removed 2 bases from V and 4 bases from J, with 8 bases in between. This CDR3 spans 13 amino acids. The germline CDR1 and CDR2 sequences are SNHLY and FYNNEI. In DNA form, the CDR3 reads TGTGCCAGCAGTGAACCAGGGAGCTATGGCTACACCTTC. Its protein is CASSEPGSYGYTF.

The DNA of the CDR3 is TGTGCAGGGGACATGACGATTCGCGGCCAAGGATTCACCAAAAACATTCAGTACTTC. Translating gives CAGDMTIRGQGFTKNIQYF. The J gene is TRBJ2-4, the V gene TRBV30; TRBD1 is a possible D gene (6 bases). The CDR3 sequence is 19 residues long. Germline-derived CDR1 and CDR2 are GTSNPN and SVGIG (reference sequence).

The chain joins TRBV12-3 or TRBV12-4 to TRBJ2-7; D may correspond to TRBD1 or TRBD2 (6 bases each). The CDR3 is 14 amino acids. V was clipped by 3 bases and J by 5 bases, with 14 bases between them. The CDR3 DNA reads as TGTGCCAGCAGTTTTTTGGGGGGCACCGACGAGCAGTACTTC. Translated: CASSFLGGTDEQYF.

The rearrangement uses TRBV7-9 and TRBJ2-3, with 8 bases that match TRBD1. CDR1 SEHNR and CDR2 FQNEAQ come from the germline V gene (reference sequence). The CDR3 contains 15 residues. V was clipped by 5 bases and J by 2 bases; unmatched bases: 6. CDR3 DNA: TGTGCCAGCAGCCCTGGACAGGGCTTCACAGATACGCAGTATTTT. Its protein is CASSPGQGFTDTQYF.

This CDR3 reads CATSGLAGEEQFF. The CDR3 DNA is TGTGCCACCAGTGGACTAGCGGGGGAAGAGCAGTTCTTC. The V and J genes are TRBV24-1 and TRBJ2-1; 12 nucleotides match TRBD2. CDR3 length equals 13 residues. The J segment lost 10 bases and the V segment lost 5 bases, leaving 2 bases of the junction unmatched. Germline V CDR1 and CDR2: KGHDR, SFDVKD.

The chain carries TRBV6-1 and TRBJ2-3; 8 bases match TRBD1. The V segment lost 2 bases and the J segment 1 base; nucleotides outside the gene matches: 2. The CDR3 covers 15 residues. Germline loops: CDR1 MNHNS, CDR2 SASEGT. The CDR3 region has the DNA TGTGCCAGCAGTGAACCGGGACAGGGCACAGATACGCAGTATTTT. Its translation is CASSEPGQGTDTQYF.

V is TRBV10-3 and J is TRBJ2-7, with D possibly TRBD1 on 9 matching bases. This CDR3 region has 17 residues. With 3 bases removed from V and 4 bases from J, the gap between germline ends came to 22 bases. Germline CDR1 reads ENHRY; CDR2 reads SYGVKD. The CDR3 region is CAISDHGGGQGNYEQYF. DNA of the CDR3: TGTGCCATCAGTGACCACGGGGGGGGACAGGGAAATTACGAGCAGTACTTC.

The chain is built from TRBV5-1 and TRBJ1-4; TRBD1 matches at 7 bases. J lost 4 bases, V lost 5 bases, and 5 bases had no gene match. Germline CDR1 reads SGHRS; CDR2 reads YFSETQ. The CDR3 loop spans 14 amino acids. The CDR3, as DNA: TGCGCCAGCAGGCGGGACAGCAGTAATGAAAAACTGTTTTTT. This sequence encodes CASRRDSSNEKLFF. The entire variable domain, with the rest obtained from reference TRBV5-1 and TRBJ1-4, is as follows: KAGVTQTPRYLIKTRGQQVTLSCSPISGHRSVSWYQQTPGQGLQFLFEYFSETQRNKGNFPGRFSGRQFSNSRSEMNVSTLELGDSALYLCASRRDSSNEKLFFGSGTQLSVL.

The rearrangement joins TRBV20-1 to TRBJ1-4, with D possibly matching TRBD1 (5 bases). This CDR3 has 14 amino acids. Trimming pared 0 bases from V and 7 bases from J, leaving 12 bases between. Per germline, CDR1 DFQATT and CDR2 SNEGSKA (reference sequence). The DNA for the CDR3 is TGCAGTGCTAGAGATCGGGGGTTAGGTGAAAAACTGTTTTTT. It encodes CSARDRGLGEKLFF.

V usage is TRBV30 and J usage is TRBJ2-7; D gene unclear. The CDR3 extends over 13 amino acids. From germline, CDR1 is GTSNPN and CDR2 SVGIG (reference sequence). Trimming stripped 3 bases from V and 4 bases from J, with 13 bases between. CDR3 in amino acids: CAWRSFTAYEQYF. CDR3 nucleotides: TGTGCCTGGAGGAGTTTTACCGCGTACGAGCAGTACTTC.

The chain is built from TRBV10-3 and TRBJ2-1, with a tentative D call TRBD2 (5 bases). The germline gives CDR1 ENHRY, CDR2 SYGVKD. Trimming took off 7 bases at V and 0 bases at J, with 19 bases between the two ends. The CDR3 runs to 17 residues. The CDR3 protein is CAITARSGSNSYNEQFF. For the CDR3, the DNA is TGTGCCATCACCGCACGATCGGGATCCAACTCCTACAATGAGCAGTTCTTC.

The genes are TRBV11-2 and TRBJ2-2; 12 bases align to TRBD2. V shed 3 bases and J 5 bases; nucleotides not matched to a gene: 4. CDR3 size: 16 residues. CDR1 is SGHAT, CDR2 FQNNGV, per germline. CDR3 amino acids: CASSFLAGGPTGELFF. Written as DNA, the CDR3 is TGTGCCAGCAGCTTTCTAGCGGGGGGGCCTACCGGGGAGCTGTTTTTT.